The rows below give T cell receptor beta chains drawn from one sample of a study of cytomegalovirus exposure and HLA in healthy donors. Assay: immunoSEQ multiplex PCR; the TCRdb copy retains only in-frame clones and omits some. The sample shows around 150,000 clones, 89% of them seen only once. The sample consisted of PBMCs. The origin of the receptors is a young woman in good health and CMV-seropositive. Both conserved end residues are part of each CDR3. A D gene is named only where the DNA matches it firmly. Size is omitted from some rows. Given values are once, few, many or a class for expanded clones.

j_gene | v_gene | d_gene | abundance | CDR3aa | CDR3nt
TRBJ1-2 | TRBV27 | TRBD1 | . | CASSVQQGAMGYTF | TGTGCCAGCAGTGTCCAACAGGGGGCTATGGGCTACACCTTC
TRBJ2-7 | TRBV29-1 | . | . | CSVEDRRRESSYEQYF | TGCAGCGTTGAAGATAGAAGGAGGGAGAGCTCCTACGAGCAGTACTTC
TRBJ2-1 | TRBV19 | . | once | CASSIQLGRPSYNEQFF | TGTGCCAGTAGTATCCAACTAGGTAGGCCATCCTACAATGAGCAGTTCTTC
TRBJ1-1 | TRBV6-1 | TRBD1 | . | CASKKGTEKAFF | TGTGCCAGCAAGAAAGGGACAGAGAAAGCTTTCTTT
TRBJ2-7 | TRBV7-8 | . | . | CASSLVLEQYF | TGTGCCAGCAGCTTAGTACTCGAGCAGTACTTC
TRBJ2-6 | TRBV21-1 | . | . | CASSVPRPGANVLTF | TGTGCCAGCAGCGTTCCGCGGCCCGGGGCCAACGTCCTGACTTTC
TRBJ2-7 | TRBV5-5 | . | . | CASSYLGNYEQYF | TGTGCCAGCAGCTACCTTGGCAACTACGAGCAGTACTTC
TRBJ2-2 | TRBV4-2 | TRBD1 | . | CASSQGTGRGTGELFF | TGTGCCAGCAGCCAAGGGACAGGGCGAGGGACCGGGGAGCTGTTTTTT
TRBJ2-2 | TRBV18 | TRBD1 | . | CASSPRQGIYGELFF | TGTGCCAGCTCCCCCCGACAGGGGATATACGGGGAGCTGTTTTTT
TRBJ2-7 | TRBV18 | TRBD2 | few | CASSGLAEYEQYF | TGTGCCAGCTCCGGACTAGCGGAGTACGAGCAGTACTTC
TRBJ2-3 | TRBV19 | . | . | CASSTIYGEDTQYF | TGTGCCAGTAGTACAATTTATGGGGAGGATACGCAGTATTTT
TRBJ1-2 | TRBV6-1 | . | . | CASSETGNYGYTF | TGTGCCAGCAGTGAAACAGGGAATTATGGCTACACCTTC
TRBJ1-2 | TRBV28 | . | . | CASSLSQGNLAGYTF | TGTGCCAGCAGTTTATCACAGGGTAATTTGGCTGGCTACACCTTC
TRBJ2-7 | TRBV7-9 | TRBD1 | . | CASSFGTGITYEQYF | TGTGCCAGCAGCTTCGGGACAGGGATTACCTACGAGCAGTACTTC
TRBJ2-1 | TRBV7-8 | TRBD2 | once | CASSRGAGGDNEQFF | TGTGCCAGCAGCCGAGGAGCGGGAGGGGACAATGAGCAGTTCTTC
TRBJ2-1 | TRBV2 | . | . | CASFGLDFYNERFF | TGTGCCAGCTTCGGACTGGATTTCTACAATGAGCGGTTCTTC
TRBJ2-1 | TRBV28 | TRBD2 | . | CASRGPSGKQFF | TGTGCCAGCAGGGGCCCTAGCGGAAAGCAGTTCTTC
TRBJ2-7 | TRBV28 | TRBD2 | . | CASSFRLAGGGSYEQYF | TGTGCCAGCAGTTTCAGACTAGCGGGAGGCGGTTCCTACGAGCAGTACTTC
TRBJ2-7 | TRBV5-1 | . | few | CASSLGGDGYAQYF | TGCGCCAGCAGCTTGGGGGGCGACGGCTACGCGCAGTACTTC
TRBJ2-7 | TRBV6-5 | TRBD1 | . | CASSYSGTDSYEQYF | TGTGCCAGCAGTTACTCCGGGACAGACTCCTACGAGCAGTACTTC
TRBJ2-5 | TRBV5-6 | . | . | CASSLQGSKETQYF | TGTGCCAGCAGCTTGCAGGGCAGCAAAGAGACCCAGTACTTC
TRBJ2-7 | TRBV7-8 | . | . | CASSRGYEQYF | TGTGCCAGCAGCCGGGGGTACGAGCAGTACTTC
TRBJ1-5 | TRBV10-3 | . | . | CAISEQGVSNQPQHF | TGTGCCATCAGTGAGCAAGGGGTAAGCAATCAGCCCCAGCATTTT
TRBJ2-7 | TRBV7-9 | TRBD2 | . | CASSPGEAGGYEQYF | TGTGCCAGCAGCCCGGGGGAGGCGGGAGGCTACGAGCAGTACTTC
TRBJ2-1 | TRBV9 | . | . | CASSVDSWPGGNEQFF | TGTGCCAGCAGCGTAGACTCCTGGCCTGGGGGGAATGAGCAGTTCTTC
TRBJ2-1 | TRBV12-5 | . | once | CARGDWSYNEQFF | TGTGCTAGGGGGGACTGGAGTTACAATGAGCAGTTCTTC
TRBJ2-1 | TRBV30 | TRBD2 | . | CAWRLAGGLSSYNEQFF | TGTGCCTGGAGACTAGCGGGAGGCCTCAGCTCCTACAATGAGCAGTTCTTC
TRBJ1-4 | TRBV2 | . | . | CASKSWDTFEEKLFF | TGTGCCAGCAAGTCCTGGGACACCTTCGAGGAAAAACTGTTTTTT
TRBJ1-1 | TRBV11-3 | . | . | CASSLTRLNTEAFF | TGTGCAAGCAGCCTTACGCGGTTGAACACTGAAGCTTTCTTT
TRBJ2-1 | TRBV5-8 | TRBD2 | . | CASSFPAGVGNEQFF | TGTGCCAGCAGCTTTCCAGCGGGAGTGGGGAATGAGCAGTTCTTC
TRBJ2-7 | TRBV6-1 | TRBD1 | . | CASSVQGMTGEQYF | TGTGCCAGCAGTGTACAGGGGATGACGGGCGAGCAGTACTTC
TRBJ1-1 | TRBV11-2 | . | . | CASSWDLQNTEAFF | TGTGCCAGCAGCTGGGACTTACAGAACACTGAAGCTTTCTTT
TRBJ2-3 | TRBV10-3 | TRBD2 | few | CAIMPPSGDTQYF | TGTGCCATCATGCCCCCTAGCGGAGATACGCAGTATTTT
TRBJ1-1 | TRBV5-1 | . | . | CASSSTPGHHGAEAFF | TGCGCCAGCAGCTCGACCCCGGGACACCACGGCGCTGAAGCTTTCTTT
TRBJ2-5 | TRBV6-5 | TRBD2 | . | CASSYSSGSTWETQYF | TGTGCCAGCAGTTACTCTAGCGGGAGCACATGGGAGACCCAGTACTTC
TRBJ1-2 | TRBV16 | TRBD1 | few | CASSLGQIYGYTF | TGTGCCAGCAGCCTGGGACAGATCTATGGCTACACCTTC
TRBJ1-2 | TRBV5-1 | . | . | CASSFQGTDGYTF | TGCGCCAGCAGCTTTCAGGGCACGGATGGCTACACCTTC
TRBJ2-1 | TRBV21-1 | . | once | CASSKAGNGYNEQFF | TGTGCCAGCAGCAAAGCCGGGAATGGCTACAATGAGCAGTTCTTC
TRBJ2-3 | TRBV28 | . | . | CATTKGGTQYF | TGTGCCACTACGAAAGGAGGTACGCAGTATTTT
TRBJ1-2 | TRBV4-1 | TRBD1 | . | CASSQGIDRVGDGYTF | TGCGCCAGCAGCCAAGGTATAGACAGGGTAGGTGATGGCTACACCTTC
TRBJ2-1 | TRBV7-9 | TRBD1 | once | CASSPGQGFNNEQFF | TGTGCCAGCAGCCCGGGACAGGGGTTCAACAATGAGCAGTTCTTC
TRBJ2-7 | TRBV25-1 | TRBD1 | . | CATQTGTGFYEQYF | TGTGCCACCCAAACCGGGACAGGGTTTTACGAGCAGTACTTC
TRBJ1-2 | TRBV19 | . | . | CASIALGGSNYGYTF | TGTGCCAGTATTGCCCTGGGAGGAAGCAACTATGGCTACACCTTC
TRBJ2-1 | TRBV29-1 | . | . | CSVARSGEQFF | TGCAGCGTTGCCCGCTCAGGTGAGCAGTTCTTC
TRBJ2-7 | TRBV10-3 | . | . | CAIRARSYEQYF | TGTGCCATCAGGGCTCGTTCCTACGAGCAGTACTTC
TRBJ1-2 | TRBV4-3 | . | . | CASSQDPGRGLSYGYTF | TGCGCCAGCAGCCAAGATCCAGGCAGGGGCCTGAGCTATGGCTACACCTTC
TRBJ2-1 | TRBV5-1 | TRBD2 | . | CASSLSTSGAHNEQFF | TGCGCCAGCAGCTTGTCGACTAGCGGGGCTCACAATGAGCAGTTCTTC
TRBJ2-7 | TRBV14 | . | . | CASSRLSLTYYEQYF | TGTGCCAGCAGCCGCTTATCCCTAACGTACTACGAGCAGTACTTC
TRBJ2-1 | TRBV18 | TRBD2 | . | CASSSSSGRDNEQFF | TGTGCCAGCTCATCCTCTAGCGGGAGAGACAATGAGCAGTTCTTC